This TCR beta chain was found in a study of technical replicates of blood from a handful of donors. Assay used: immunoSEQ multiplex PCR; TCRdb lists only in-frame clones, some missing. The sample contains approximately 58,000 clones, roughly 84% of which appear only once. The specimen was PBMCs. The TCR sequence derives from a human donor in good health. Some clones in this sample may be carry-over from other donors' samples.

CDR3 amino acids: CASSPLWDSYEQYF. The CDR3 DNA reads TGCGCCAGCAGCCCCCTGTGGGACAGCTACGAGCAGTACTTC. This sequence joins TRBV4-1 and TRBJ2-7, with TRBD1 matching over 7 bases. Germline V CDR1 and CDR2: MGHRA, YSYEKL. Unmatched junction bases numbered 6, after V lost 4 bases and J lost 3 bases. This CDR3 has 14 amino acids.